The rows below give T cell receptor beta chains drawn from one sample of a study of CD8 T cells in ankylosing spondylitis. TCRdb recomputed calls from the 5' RACE reads with MiXCR, one row per CDR3 protein. Found here are fewer than 250,000 distinct CDR3 sequences, approximately 16% of them singletons; the top ten hold more than 40%. Sequencing was done on a sample of blood, either unsorted or a sorted T cell fraction (not recorded which). The receptor set was obtained from a male donor with ankylosing spondylitis. Both conserved end residues are part of each CDR3. A D gene is named only where the DNA matches it firmly. Size is stated for part of the rows, as once, few or many counts, or as a class when the clone is expanded.

abundance	v_gene	d_gene	j_gene	CDR3aa	CDR3nt
few	TRBV29-1	-	TRBJ2-2	CSVLDQTGELFF	TGCAGCGTTCTTGACCAAACCGGGGAGCTGTTTTTT
few	TRBV9	-	TRBJ2-7	CASSPGLSGEQYF	TGTGCCAGCTCACCCGGGCTCTCAGGGGAGCAGTACTTC
few	TRBV6-1	TRBD2	TRBJ2-3	CASTLRAGEDTDTQYF	TGTGCCAGCACCCTCCGCGCGGGGGAAGACACAGATACGCAGTATTTT
-	TRBV12-3/TRBV12-4	-	TRBJ1-2	CASITARKYTF	TGTGCCAGCATTACGGCACGGAAGTACACCTTC
-	TRBV9	TRBD1	TRBJ2-5	CASSVDSWGQGRETQYF	TGTGCCAGCAGCGTAGATTCTTGGGGACAGGGGAGAGAGACCCAGTACTTC
few	TRBV2	TRBD2	TRBJ2-3	CASKGLAEGPYYTDTQYF	TGTGCCAGCAAGGGGCTAGCGGAGGGGCCCTATTACACAGATACGCAGTATTTT
few	TRBV12-3/TRBV12-4	-	TRBJ2-3	CASSLVNPSTDTQYF	TGTGCCAGCAGTTTAGTGAACCCCAGCACAGATACGCAGTATTTT
many	TRBV4-1	TRBD1	TRBJ2-1	CASSIRTGDEQFF	TGCGCCAGCAGCATCCGGACAGGGGATGAGCAGTTCTTC
-	TRBV7-2	-	TRBJ2-5	CASSLFRGDQETQYF	TGTGCCAGCAGCCTCTTCAGGGGAGACCAAGAGACCCAGTACTTC
few	TRBV19	-	TRBJ2-7	CASSIARSPSYEQYF	TGTGCCAGTAGTATTGCCAGGTCGCCCTCCTACGAGCAGTACTTC
few	TRBV28	-	TRBJ2-1	CASRSPLRLSYNEQFF	TGTGCCAGCAGATCTCCGCTTAGACTTTCCTACAATGAGCAGTTCTTC
-	TRBV24-1	-	TRBJ2-2	CATSRLDHRELFF	TGTGCCACCAGCAGACTTGACCACCGGGAGCTGTTTTTT
-	TRBV20-1	-	TRBJ1-4	CSATGPAEEKLFF	TGCAGTGCTACGGGGCCGGCCGAGGAAAAACTGTTTTTT
-	TRBV7-9	-	TRBJ1-2	CASSYVDLTPNYGYTF	TGTGCCAGCAGCTACGTGGATTTGACACCTAACTATGGCTACACCTTC
few	TRBV4-1	-	TRBJ2-7	CASSQDPAGGEQYF	TGCGCCAGCAGCCAAGATCCGGCAGGCGGTGAGCAGTACTTC
-	TRBV6-5	TRBD2	TRBJ2-5	CASSYSGGDGGTQYF	TGTGCCAGCAGTTACTCCGGGGGGGACGGTGGGACCCAGTACTTC
few	TRBV7-2	TRBD1	TRBJ2-1	CASSLRTGKPYNEQFF	TGTGCCAGCAGCTTAAGGACAGGGAAACCCTACAATGAGCAGTTCTTC
few	TRBV12-3/TRBV12-4	-	TRBJ2-3	CASSLWAGTDTQYF	TGTGCCAGCAGTTTGTGGGCGGGGACAGATACGCAGTATTTT
-	TRBV4-3	-	TRBJ1-4	CASSQDTVWQGGEKLFF	TGCGCCAGCAGCCAAGATACGGTTTGGCAGGGCGGTGAAAAACTGTTTTTT
few	TRBV10-3	-	TRBJ1-6	CAISGTRDALHNSPLHF	TGTGCCATCAGTGGGACCCGGGACGCCCTCCATAATTCACCCCTCCACTTT
-	TRBV5-1	TRBD1	TRBJ2-7	CASSPDRDRGSYEQYF	TGCGCCAGCAGCCCGGACCGGGACAGGGGTTCCTACGAGCAGTACTTC
-	TRBV11-1	TRBD2	TRBJ2-5	CASSLVGTSVRLSQETQYF	TGTGCCAGCAGCTTAGTGGGGACTAGCGTCCGACTATCTCAAGAGACCCAGTACTTC
-	TRBV7-9	-	TRBJ2-5	CASSPRLEETQYF	TGTGCCAGCAGTCCCAGACTAGAAGAGACCCAGTACTTC
few	TRBV7-9	TRBD2	TRBJ2-5	CASSPQMGLASLETQYF	TGTGCCAGCAGCCCGCAAATGGGACTAGCTTCTCTGGAGACCCAGTACTTC
-	TRBV12-3/TRBV12-4	TRBD2	TRBJ2-2	CASSFPSGSGTGELFF	TGTGCCAGCAGTTTCCCTAGCGGGAGTGGCACCGGGGAGCTGTTTTTT
few	TRBV7-3	-	TRBJ2-1	CASSLNGFPYNEQFF	TGTGCCAGCAGCTTAAACGGGTTCCCCTACAATGAGCAGTTCTTC
-	TRBV20-1	-	TRBJ2-1	CSAAQPGDNEQFF	TGCAGTGCTGCCCAACCGGGGGACAATGAGCAGTTCTTC
few	TRBV13	-	TRBJ2-3	CASSPDLGPTDTQYF	TGTGCCAGCAGCCCTGACCTGGGACCGACAGATACGCAGTATTTT
-	TRBV7-6	-	TRBJ2-3	CASSLLVGTTDTQYF	TGTGCCAGCAGCTTATTGGTGGGAACCACAGATACGCAGTATTTT
-	TRBV7-9	-	TRBJ1-4	CASSLDPGREGNEKLFF	TGTGCCAGCAGCTTAGACCCGGGGAGGGAAGGAAATGAAAAACTGTTTTTT
few	TRBV9	-	TRBJ1-5	CASSPGDSNQPQHF	TGTGCCAGCAGCCCCGGGGATAGCAATCAGCCCCAGCATTTT
-	TRBV12-3/TRBV12-4	TRBD1	TRBJ1-2	CASSPGQGAWGYTF	TGTGCCAGCAGTCCCGGACAGGGGGCTTGGGGCTACACCTTC